The 4 T cell receptor beta chains below all came from one sample that was sequenced in a study of CD4+ T cells in melanoma. Sequenced by immunoSEQ multiplex PCR; TCRdb stores in-frame clones only, minus some. The table has 8,500 to 14,000 clones, about 72% seen once. Sequencing was done on a sample of cells from a culture (not recorded whether cultured in vitro). These receptors originate from a human donor with melanoma.

The V call is TRBV5-1, the J call TRBJ1-5, with a possible D match to TRBD1 (6 bases). CDR1 and CDR2 (germline): SGHRS, YFSETQ. CDR3 length: 15 amino acids. Deletions cut 0 bases from V and 7 bases from J, with 14 bases between. The CDR3 loop is CASSLVPGAGQPQHF. The CDR3 nucleotides read TGCGCCAGCAGCTTGGTCCCGGGGGCAGGACAGCCCCAGCATTTT. The full variable domain, rest sourced from reference TRBV5-1 and TRBJ1-5, is KAGVTQTPRYLIKTRGQQVTLSCSPISGHRSVSWYQQTPGQGLQFLFEYFSETQRNKGNFPGRFSGRQFSNSRSEMNVSTLELGDSALYLCASSLVPGAGQPQHFGDGTRLSIL.

This clone was detected only a few times. The V gene is TRBV2, the J gene TRBJ1-2; D is ambiguous. The CDR3 runs 13 residues. Per germline, CDR1 SNHLY and CDR2 FYNNEI. The germline V and J ends were trimmed by 5 bases and 2 bases, with 9 bases remaining between them. As DNA, the CDR3 is TGTGCCAGCAGTATCGGCCCGAACTATGGCTACACCTTC. It translates to CASSIGPNYGYTF.

The genes are TRBV7-3 and TRBJ1-5, with no clear D. V dropped 5 bases and J dropped 7 bases, with 12 bases sitting between them. Germline CDR1 reads SGHTA; CDR2 reads FQGTGA. The CDR3 runs 13 residues. The CDR3 region is CASSLARGQPQHF. DNA of the CDR3: TGTGCCAGCAGCCTCGCCCGCGGACAGCCCCAGCATTTT.

The table lists this clone with a few counts. The genes are TRBV6-5 and TRBJ1-2, with D perhaps TRBD1 (6 bases). Trimming took 8 bases from V and 6 from J, leaving 16 bases between them. Germline CDR1 and CDR2: MNHEY and SVGAGI. This CDR3 region has 13 residues. The CDR3 DNA sequence: TGTGCCAGCGCGAGGGGGGCTGGGCATGGCTACACCTTC. This codes for CASARGAGHGYTF.